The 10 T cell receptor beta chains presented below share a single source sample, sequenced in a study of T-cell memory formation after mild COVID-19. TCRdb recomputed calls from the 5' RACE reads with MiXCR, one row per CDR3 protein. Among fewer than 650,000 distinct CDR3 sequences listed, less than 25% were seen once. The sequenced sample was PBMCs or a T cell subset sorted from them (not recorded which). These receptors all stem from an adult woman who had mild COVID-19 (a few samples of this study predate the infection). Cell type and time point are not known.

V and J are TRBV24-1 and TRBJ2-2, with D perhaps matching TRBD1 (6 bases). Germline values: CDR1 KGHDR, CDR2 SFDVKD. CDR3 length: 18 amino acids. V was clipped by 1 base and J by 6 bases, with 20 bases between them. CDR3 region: CATSDLRGNGADAGELFF. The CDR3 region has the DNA TGTGCCACCAGTGATTTAAGGGGGAATGGTGCGGACGCCGGGGAGCTGTTTTTT.

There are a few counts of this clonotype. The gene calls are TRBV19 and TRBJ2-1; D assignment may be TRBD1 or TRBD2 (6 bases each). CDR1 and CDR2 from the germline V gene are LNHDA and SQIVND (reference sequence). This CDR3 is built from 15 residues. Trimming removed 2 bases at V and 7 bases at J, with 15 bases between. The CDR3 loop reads CASSIQAGHRNEQFF. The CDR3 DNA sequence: TGTGCCAGTAGTATACAGGCGGGACATCGAAATGAGCAGTTCTTC.

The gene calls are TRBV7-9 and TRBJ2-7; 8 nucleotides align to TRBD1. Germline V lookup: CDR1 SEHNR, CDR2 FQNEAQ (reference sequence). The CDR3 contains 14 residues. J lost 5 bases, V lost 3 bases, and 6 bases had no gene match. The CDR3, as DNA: TGTGCCAGCAGCTTCGCAGGGGGCGGGAACGAGCAGTACTTC. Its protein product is CASSFAGGGNEQYF.

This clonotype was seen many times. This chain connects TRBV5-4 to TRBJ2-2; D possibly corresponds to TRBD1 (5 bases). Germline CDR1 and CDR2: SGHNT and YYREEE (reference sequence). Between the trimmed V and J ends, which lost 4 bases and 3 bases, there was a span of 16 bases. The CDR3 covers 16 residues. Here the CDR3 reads CASSPYTARDTGELFF. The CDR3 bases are TGTGCCAGCAGCCCCTACACCGCCAGGGACACCGGGGAGCTGTTTTTT.

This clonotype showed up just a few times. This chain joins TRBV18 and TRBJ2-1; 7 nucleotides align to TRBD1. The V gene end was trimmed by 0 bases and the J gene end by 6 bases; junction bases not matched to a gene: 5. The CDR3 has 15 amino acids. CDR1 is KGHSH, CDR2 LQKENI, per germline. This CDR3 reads CASSPPMGQPNEQFF. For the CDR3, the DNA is TGTGCCAGCTCACCACCGATGGGACAGCCCAATGAGCAGTTCTTC.

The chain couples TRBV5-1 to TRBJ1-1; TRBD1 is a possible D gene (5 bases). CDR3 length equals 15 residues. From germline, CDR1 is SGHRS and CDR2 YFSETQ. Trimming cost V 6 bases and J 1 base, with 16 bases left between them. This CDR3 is CASMRAGTQNTEAFF. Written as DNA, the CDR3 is TGCGCCAGCATGCGAGCCGGGACCCAGAACACTGAAGCTTTCTTT.

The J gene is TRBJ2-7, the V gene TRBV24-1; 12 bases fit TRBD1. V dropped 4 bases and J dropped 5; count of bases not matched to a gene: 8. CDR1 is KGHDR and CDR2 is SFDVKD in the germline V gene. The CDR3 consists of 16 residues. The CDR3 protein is CATSEPPGQGAHEQYF. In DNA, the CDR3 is TGTGCCACCAGTGAGCCTCCGGGACAGGGGGCCCACGAGCAGTACTTC.

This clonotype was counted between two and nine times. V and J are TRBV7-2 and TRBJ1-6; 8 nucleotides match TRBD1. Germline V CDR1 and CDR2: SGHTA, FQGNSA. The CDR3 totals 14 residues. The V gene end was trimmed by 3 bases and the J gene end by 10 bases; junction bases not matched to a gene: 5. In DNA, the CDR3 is TGTGCCAGCAGCTTCGGACAGGGAAACTCACCCCTCCACTTT. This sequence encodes CASSFGQGNSPLHF.

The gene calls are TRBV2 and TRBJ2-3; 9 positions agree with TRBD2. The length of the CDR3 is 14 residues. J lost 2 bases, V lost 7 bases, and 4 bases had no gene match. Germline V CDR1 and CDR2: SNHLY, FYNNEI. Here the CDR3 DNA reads TGTGCCAGCACCGGCGGGGGGGTCACAGATACGCAGTATTTT. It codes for CASTGGGVTDTQYF.

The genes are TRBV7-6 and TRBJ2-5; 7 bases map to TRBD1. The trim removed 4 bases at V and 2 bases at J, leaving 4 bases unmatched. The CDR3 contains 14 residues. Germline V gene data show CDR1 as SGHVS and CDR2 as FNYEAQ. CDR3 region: CASSWRTGQETQYF. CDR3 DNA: TGTGCCAGCAGCTGGCGGACAGGACAAGAGACCCAGTACTTC.